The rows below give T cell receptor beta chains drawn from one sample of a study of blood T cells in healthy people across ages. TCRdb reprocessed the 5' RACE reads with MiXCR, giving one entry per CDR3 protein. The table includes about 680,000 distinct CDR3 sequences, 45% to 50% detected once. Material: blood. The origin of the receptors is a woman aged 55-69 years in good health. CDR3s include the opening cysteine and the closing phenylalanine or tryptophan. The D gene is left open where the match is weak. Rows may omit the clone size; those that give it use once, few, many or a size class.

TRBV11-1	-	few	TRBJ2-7	CASSWTFPTYEQYF	TGTGCCAGCAGCTGGACTTTCCCGACCTACGAGCAGTACTTC
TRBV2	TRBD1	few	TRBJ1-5	CASSGTGAYHQPQHF	TGTGCCAGTAGTGGGACAGGGGCCTATCATCAGCCCCAGCATTTT
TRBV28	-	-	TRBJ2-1	CASSLSGYSYNEQFF	TGTGCCAGCAGTTTATCAGGGTATTCCTACAATGAGCAGTTCTTC
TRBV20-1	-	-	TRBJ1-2	CSARVDYGYTF	TGCAGTGCCAGGGTCGACTATGGCTACACCTTC
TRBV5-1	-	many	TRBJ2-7	CASSPGRGYEQYF	TGCGCCAGCAGTCCCGGCAGAGGCTACGAGCAGTACTTC
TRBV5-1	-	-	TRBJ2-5	CASSLVGQGPTQYF	TGCGCCAGCAGCTTGGTGGGCCAGGGCCCGACCCAGTACTTC
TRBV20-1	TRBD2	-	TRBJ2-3	CSAREGSGRLDTQYF	TGCAGTGCTAGAGAGGGAAGCGGGAGGTTAGATACGCAGTATTTT
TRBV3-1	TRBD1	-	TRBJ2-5	CASSQGYRGQETQYF	TGTGCCAGCAGCCAAGGTTACAGGGGGCAAGAGACCCAGTACTTC
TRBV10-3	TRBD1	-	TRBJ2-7	CAIRATGGLHEQYF	TGTGCCATCAGGGCGACAGGGGGCTTACACGAGCAGTACTTC
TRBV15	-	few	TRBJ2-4	CATSRDPPRGARGWDIQYF	TGTGCCACCAGCAGAGATCCGCCTCGGGGGGCTAGGGGATGGGACATTCAGTACTTC
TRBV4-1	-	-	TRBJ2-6	CASSRKLEVAGANVLTF	TGCGCCAGCAGCCGAAAACTAGAAGTAGCTGGGGCCAACGTCCTGACTTTC
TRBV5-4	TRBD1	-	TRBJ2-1	CASSSPGQGSNEQFF	TGTGCCAGCAGCTCGCCGGGACAGGGTTCAAATGAGCAGTTCTTC
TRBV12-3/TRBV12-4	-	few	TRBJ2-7	CASSLTRSGASYEQYF	TGTGCCAGCAGTTTGACCCGAAGCGGAGCGAGCTACGAGCAGTACTTC
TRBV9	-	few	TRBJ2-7	CASSAGDLSVEEQYF	TGTGCCAGCAGCGCCGGGGACCTCTCGGTGGAGGAGCAGTACTTC
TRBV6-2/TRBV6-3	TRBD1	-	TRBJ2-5	CASAKTGTGVRETQYF	TGTGCCAGCGCGAAAACCGGGACAGGGGTTCGAGAGACCCAGTACTTC
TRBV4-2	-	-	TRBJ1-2	CASSVGQINYGYTF	TGTGCCAGCAGCGTCGGACAGATTAACTATGGCTACACCTTC
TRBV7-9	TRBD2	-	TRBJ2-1	CASSAASGRRQEQFF	TGTGCCAGCAGCGCCGCTAGCGGGAGACGGCAAGAGCAGTTCTTC
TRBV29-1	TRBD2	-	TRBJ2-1	CSVERLLAGAYNEQFF	TGCAGCGTTGAACGTCTTCTAGCGGGAGCCTACAATGAGCAGTTCTTC
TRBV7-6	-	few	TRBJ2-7	CASSLTREIEQYF	TGTGCCAGCAGCTTAACCAGGGAAATCGAGCAGTACTTC
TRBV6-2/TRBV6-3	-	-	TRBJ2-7	CASSYTLNRKTAAYSYEQYF	TGTGCCAGCAGTTATACTTTAAACAGGAAAACCGCGGCCTACTCCTACGAGCAGTACTTC
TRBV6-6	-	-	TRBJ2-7	CATAQGTYEQYF	TGTGCCACCGCACAGGGAACCTACGAGCAGTACTTC
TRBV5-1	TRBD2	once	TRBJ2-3	CASSGTGLAGDYTDTQYF	TGCGCCAGCAGCGGGACGGGACTAGCGGGAGATTACACAGATACGCAGTATTTT
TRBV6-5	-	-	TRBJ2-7	CASSYSWTGYEQYF	TGTGCCAGCAGTTACTCGTGGACTGGCTACGAGCAGTACTTC
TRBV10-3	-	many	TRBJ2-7	CAISEGSSYEQYF	TGTGCCATCAGTGAAGGCAGCTCCTACGAGCAGTACTTC
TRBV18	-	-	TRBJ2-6	CASSPPRSGANVLTF	TGTGCCAGCTCACCACCGAGGTCTGGGGCCAACGTCCTGACTTTC
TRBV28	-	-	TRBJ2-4	CASSALTGDFLAKNIQYF	TGTGCCAGCAGTGCGCTAACAGGGGACTTCTTAGCCAAAAACATTCAGTACTTC
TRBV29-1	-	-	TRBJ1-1	CSVGGFDTEAFF	TGCAGCGTTGGTGGGTTTGACACTGAAGCTTTCTTT
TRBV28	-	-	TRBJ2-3	CASSALARGTDTQYF	TGTGCCAGCAGTGCGCTAGCGAGAGGCACAGATACGCAGTATTTT
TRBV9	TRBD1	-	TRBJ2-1	CASNVVQGARNEQFF	TGTGCCAGCAACGTAGTACAGGGGGCGAGGAATGAGCAGTTCTTC
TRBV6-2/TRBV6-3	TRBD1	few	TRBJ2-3	CASTRDRGSTDTQYF	TGTGCCAGCACCCGGGACAGGGGATCGACAGATACGCAGTATTTT
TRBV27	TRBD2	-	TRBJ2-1	CASSSAGGSYNEQFF	TGTGCCAGCAGTTCGGCGGGAGGATCCTACAATGAGCAGTTCTTC
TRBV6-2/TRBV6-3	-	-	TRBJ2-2	CASRAFTNTGELFF	TGTGCCAGCAGAGCGTTTACGAACACCGGGGAGCTGTTTTTT
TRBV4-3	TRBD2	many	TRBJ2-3	CASSQVRGLAPDTQYF	TGCGCCAGCAGCCAAGTGAGGGGACTAGCGCCAGATACGCAGTATTTT
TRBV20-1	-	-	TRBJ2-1	CSARADRTEQFF	TGCAGTGCTAGAGCCGACAGGACTGAGCAGTTCTTC
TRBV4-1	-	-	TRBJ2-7	CASSQDPTTGTYEQYF	TGCGCCAGCAGCCAGGACCCAACTACAGGGACCTACGAGCAGTACTTC
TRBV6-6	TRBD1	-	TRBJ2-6	CASSITGDPSGANVLTF	TGTGCCAGCAGTATTACAGGGGACCCCTCTGGGGCCAACGTCCTGACTTTC
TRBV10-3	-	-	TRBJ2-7	CAIRTSVVLPDEQYF	TGTGCCATCAGAACCAGTGTTGTATTGCCCGACGAGCAGTACTTC
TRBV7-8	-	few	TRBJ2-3	CASRVQTLSITDTQYF	TGTGCCAGCAGAGTACAGACCCTAAGCATCACAGATACGCAGTATTTT
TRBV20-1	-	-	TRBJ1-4	CGARNRLEKLFF	TGCGGTGCGAGGAACAGGCTTGAAAAACTGTTTTTT
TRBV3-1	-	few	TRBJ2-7	CASSGRGSISYEQYF	TGTGCCAGCAGCGGCCGGGGGTCGATCTCCTACGAGCAGTACTTC
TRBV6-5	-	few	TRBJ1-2	CASSYRGANYGYTF	TGTGCCAGCAGTTACCGGGGAGCTAACTATGGCTACACCTTC